The TCR beta chain described here comes from a study of blood T cell repertoires in COVID-19. Germline CDR1 reads LGHDT; CDR2 reads YNNKEL (reference sequence). The CDR3 length is 15 residues. Trimming at V came to 4 bases and at J to 8 bases, leaving 9 bases not matched to a gene. This table comes from immunoSEQ multiplex PCR, and its TCRdb copy is limited to in-frame clones, with some not included. Of more than 200,000 clones in the sample, approximately 87% are singletons; the top ten hold under 3%. The rearrangement joins TRBV3-1 (or the pseudogene TRBV3-2) to TRBJ2-3, with 10 nucleotides matching TRBD2. This clonotype originated in a woman in her 70s with active or convalescent COVID-19. The sample consisted of peripheral blood. CDR3 amino acids: CASSPASGRGSTQYF. The CDR3 DNA sequence: TGTGCCAGCAGCCCTGCTAGCGGGAGAGGGAGTACGCAGTATTTT.